This TCR beta chain was retrieved from a study of cytomegalovirus exposure and HLA in healthy donors. Study overall: Tens of millions of unique TCRs, all from HLA-typed donors, were included in an early release of the data.

Broader study findings: HLA alleles showed associations with some 15,000 TCR beta sequences in a later analysis, at a 0.05 false discovery rate. Later analysis identified several of the most significant clusters that appeared linked to common viral pathogens.

The CDR3 covers 17 residues. Germline CDR1 reads WSHSY; CDR2 reads SAAADI. V lost 6 bases to trimming and J lost 6 bases; unmatched junction nucleotides: 8. It was healthy bone marrow donors who served as donors. This clone was detected only once. Antigen specificity is unknown. The primer mix had 60 Vbeta and 13 Jbeta primers. Only in-frame clones appear in the TCRdb table, and some are missing; sequencing was by immunoSEQ multiplex PCR. The top ten clones hold approximately 6.5% of a sample with 180,000 or so clones, about 81% of them seen once. The V and J genes are TRBV10-2 and TRBJ2-1; 16 bases match TRBD2. The material sequenced was PBMCs. The source of this sequence is a woman between 50 and 59 years old in good health and CMV-seropositive. The CDR3 is CASSVGLAGGPSNEQFF. The CDR3 nucleotides are TGCGCCAGCAGCGTGGGACTAGCGGGAGGGCCCAGCAATGAGCAGTTCTTC.